Listed below are T cell receptor beta chains from one sample, sequenced in a study of blood T cell repertoires in COVID-19. Clones were read by immunoSEQ multiplex PCR, and TCRdb kept only the in-frame ones, dropping some. The sample includes roughly 260,000 clones, about nine tenths of them seen just once. The sample comprised peripheral blood. The receptors originated from a person in their late teens or twenties with COVID-19, enrolled during active disease. Each CDR3 is given with its conserved first and last residue. Fields, in order: V gene, D gene, J gene, clone size, CDR3 protein, CDR3 DNA. D genes are given only for firm matches. Clone size is stated in some rows and not others, as once, few, many or a class when expanded.

V gene: TRBV10-3; D gene: TRBD2; J gene: TRBJ2-7; clone size: -; CDR3 protein: CAIDGGGKQTYEQYF; CDR3 DNA: TGTGCCATCGATGGGGGAGGGAAGCAAACCTACGAGCAGTACTTC
V gene: TRBV25-1; D gene: TRBD2; J gene: TRBJ2-1; clone size: once; CDR3 protein: CASSQSTSGPYNEQFF; CDR3 DNA: TGTGCCAGCAGTCAATCGACTAGCGGACCCTACAATGAGCAGTTCTTC
V gene: TRBV2; D gene: -; J gene: TRBJ1-1; clone size: -; CDR3 protein: CASSEAGVTEAFF; CDR3 DNA: TGTGCCAGCAGTGAAGCGGGAGTCACTGAAGCTTTCTTT
V gene: TRBV4-2; D gene: TRBD2; J gene: TRBJ2-7; clone size: once; CDR3 protein: CASSHVTGTELAGGSYEQYF; CDR3 DNA: TGTGCCAGCAGCCATGTTACCGGGACGGAGCTAGCGGGAGGTTCCTACGAGCAGTACTTC
V gene: TRBV18; D gene: TRBD1; J gene: TRBJ2-5; clone size: -; CDR3 protein: CASSPPAGQGPETQYF; CDR3 DNA: TGTGCCAGCTCACCACCGGCGGGACAGGGCCCAGAGACCCAGTACTTC
V gene: TRBV9; D gene: TRBD1; J gene: TRBJ2-1; clone size: -; CDR3 protein: CASSTGTGTYNEQFF; CDR3 DNA: TGTGCCAGCAGTACCGGGACAGGAACCTACAATGAGCAGTTCTTC
V gene: TRBV5-1; D gene: TRBD1; J gene: TRBJ1-5; clone size: -; CDR3 protein: CASSLGTGWNQPQHF; CDR3 DNA: TGCGCCAGCAGCTTAGGGACAGGGTGGAATCAGCCCCAGCATTTT
V gene: TRBV5-4; D gene: -; J gene: TRBJ2-7; clone size: -; CDR3 protein: CASSQTKTSYEQYF; CDR3 DNA: TGTGCCAGCAGTCAGACTAAGACCTCCTACGAGCAGTACTTC
V gene: TRBV6-2/TRBV6-3; D gene: TRBD2; J gene: TRBJ2-1; clone size: once; CDR3 protein: CASSSPGTSGRSSYNEQFF; CDR3 DNA: TGTGCCAGCAGTTCCCCTGGGACTAGCGGGAGGTCGTCCTACAATGAGCAGTTCTTC
V gene: TRBV19; D gene: -; J gene: TRBJ1-5; clone size: -; CDR3 protein: CASSMMENQPQHF; CDR3 DNA: TGTGCCAGTAGTATGATGGAGAATCAGCCCCAGCATTTT
V gene: TRBV28; D gene: -; J gene: TRBJ2-7; clone size: -; CDR3 protein: CASSFPTLYGSYEQYF; CDR3 DNA: TGTGCCAGCAGTTTCCCGACATTATACGGCTCCTACGAGCAGTACTTC
V gene: TRBV4-1; D gene: -; J gene: TRBJ2-6; clone size: -; CDR3 protein: CASSQDLRGRSSGANVLTF; CDR3 DNA: TGCGCCAGCAGCCAAGATCTCAGGGGTCGAAGCTCTGGGGCCAACGTCCTGACTTTC
V gene: TRBV29-1; D gene: TRBD1; J gene: TRBJ1-4; clone size: -; CDR3 protein: CSVILTGDEKLFF; CDR3 DNA: TGCAGCGTTATTTTAACAGGGGATGAAAAACTGTTTTTT
V gene: TRBV9; D gene: -; J gene: TRBJ1-1; clone size: -; CDR3 protein: CASSPSGGEAFF; CDR3 DNA: TGTGCCAGCAGCCCCTCCGGGGGTGAAGCTTTCTTT
V gene: TRBV19; D gene: -; J gene: TRBJ1-3; clone size: once; CDR3 protein: CASVDGVGNTIYF; CDR3 DNA: TGTGCCAGTGTTGACGGGGTAGGAAACACCATATATTTT
V gene: TRBV7-3; D gene: -; J gene: TRBJ2-3; clone size: -; CDR3 protein: CASSSQGNADTQYF; CDR3 DNA: TGTGCCAGCAGCTCACAGGGTAATGCAGATACGCAGTATTTT
V gene: TRBV7-2; D gene: -; J gene: TRBJ2-1; clone size: -; CDR3 protein: CASSNLNEQFF; CDR3 DNA: TGTGCCAGCAGCAATCTCAATGAGCAGTTCTTC
V gene: TRBV5-6; D gene: -; J gene: TRBJ2-2; clone size: -; CDR3 protein: CASSLGPSFAGELFF; CDR3 DNA: TGTGCCAGCAGCTTGGGGCCCTCTTTTGCCGGGGAGCTGTTTTTT
V gene: TRBV24-1; D gene: TRBD2; J gene: TRBJ2-2; clone size: -; CDR3 protein: CATSGPAGVNTGELFF; CDR3 DNA: TGTGCCACCAGTGGCCCAGCGGGAGTAAACACCGGGGAGCTGTTTTTT
V gene: TRBV9; D gene: -; J gene: TRBJ2-5; clone size: -; CDR3 protein: CASSVHNQETQYF; CDR3 DNA: TGTGCCAGCAGCGTACACAACCAAGAGACCCAGTACTTC
V gene: TRBV28; D gene: -; J gene: TRBJ1-5; clone size: -; CDR3 protein: CASSLVLQSNQPQHF; CDR3 DNA: TGTGCCAGCAGTTTGGTTTTGCAGAGCAATCAGCCCCAGCATTTT
V gene: TRBV24-1; D gene: -; J gene: TRBJ2-1; clone size: once; CDR3 protein: CATSGQYNEQFF; CDR3 DNA: TGTGCCACCAGTGGACAGTACAATGAGCAGTTCTTC
V gene: TRBV6-5; D gene: TRBD1; J gene: TRBJ2-5; clone size: -; CDR3 protein: CASSSVTGGGETQYF; CDR3 DNA: TGTGCCAGCAGTTCCGTTACAGGGGGAGGAGAGACCCAGTACTTC
V gene: TRBV9; D gene: TRBD2; J gene: TRBJ2-5; clone size: -; CDR3 protein: CASSVGLASFQETQYF; CDR3 DNA: TGTGCCAGCAGCGTCGGACTAGCGAGCTTCCAAGAGACCCAGTACTTC
V gene: TRBV27; D gene: -; J gene: TRBJ2-1; clone size: -; CDR3 protein: CASSPDSYNEQFF; CDR3 DNA: TGTGCCAGCAGCCCTGACTCTTACAATGAGCAGTTCTTC
V gene: TRBV11-2; D gene: TRBD1; J gene: TRBJ2-7; clone size: -; CDR3 protein: CASSFGQGYDEQYF; CDR3 DNA: TGTGCCAGCAGCTTTGGACAGGGCTACGACGAGCAGTACTTC
V gene: TRBV5-1; D gene: TRBD2; J gene: TRBJ2-1; clone size: -; CDR3 protein: CASRRTSGRIDEQFF; CDR3 DNA: TGCGCCAGCAGGAGGACTAGCGGGAGAATCGATGAGCAGTTCTTC
V gene: TRBV11-2; D gene: -; J gene: TRBJ2-7; clone size: once; CDR3 protein: CASSLEIGYEQYF; CDR3 DNA: TGTGCCAGCAGCTTAGAGATCGGGTACGAGCAGTACTTC
V gene: TRBV7-8; D gene: -; J gene: TRBJ2-3; clone size: -; CDR3 protein: CASNWASTDTQYF; CDR3 DNA: TGTGCCAGCAATTGGGCGAGCACAGATACGCAGTATTTT
V gene: TRBV28; D gene: TRBD1; J gene: TRBJ1-1; clone size: -; CDR3 protein: CASSPPTGVNTEAFF; CDR3 DNA: TGTGCCAGCAGTCCCCCGACAGGGGTGAACACTGAAGCTTTCTTT